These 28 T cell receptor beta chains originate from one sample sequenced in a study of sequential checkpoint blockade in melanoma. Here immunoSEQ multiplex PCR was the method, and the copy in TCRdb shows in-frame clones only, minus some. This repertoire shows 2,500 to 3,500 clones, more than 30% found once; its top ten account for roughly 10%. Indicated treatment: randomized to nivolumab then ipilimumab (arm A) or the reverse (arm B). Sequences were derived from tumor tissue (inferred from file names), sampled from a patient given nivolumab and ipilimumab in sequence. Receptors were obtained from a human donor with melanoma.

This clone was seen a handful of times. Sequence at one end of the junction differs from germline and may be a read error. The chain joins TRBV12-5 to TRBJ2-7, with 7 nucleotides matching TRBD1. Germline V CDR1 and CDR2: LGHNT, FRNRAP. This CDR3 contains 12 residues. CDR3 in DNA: TGTGCCAGTGGACAGGTGGTCAACGAGCAGTACTTC. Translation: CASGQVVNEQYF.

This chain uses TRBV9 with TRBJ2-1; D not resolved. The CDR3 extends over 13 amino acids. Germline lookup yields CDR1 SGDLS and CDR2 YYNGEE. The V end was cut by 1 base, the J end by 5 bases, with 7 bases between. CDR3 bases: TGTGCCAGCAGCGTAAGGCCTCACAATGAGCAGTTCTTC. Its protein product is CASSVRPHNEQFF.

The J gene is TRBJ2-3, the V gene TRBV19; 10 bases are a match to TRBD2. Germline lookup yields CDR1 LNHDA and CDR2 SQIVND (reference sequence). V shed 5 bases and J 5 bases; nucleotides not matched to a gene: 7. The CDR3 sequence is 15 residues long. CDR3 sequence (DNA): TGTGCCAGTAGTGTGACTAGCGGGTGGGGAGATACGCAGTATTTT. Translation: CASSVTSGWGDTQYF.

CDR3: CASSESGGRQPQHF. The CDR3 DNA reads as TGCGCCAGCAGTGAGTCCGGGGGCCGACAGCCCCAGCATTTT. The chain couples TRBV10-2 to TRBJ1-5, with a tentative D call TRBD1 (6 bases). Trimming removed 0 bases at V and 7 bases at J, with 10 bases between. The CDR3 length is 14 residues. Germline V gene lookup returns CDR1 WSHSY and CDR2 SAAADI.

CDR3 sequence: CASTPAGSYKALFF. Here the CDR3 DNA reads TGTGCCAGCACCCCCGCAGGGTCGTATAAAGCGCTGTTTTTT. The V gene is TRBV25-1, the J gene TRBJ2-2; possible D gene TRBD1, 5 bases. Germline-derived CDR1 and CDR2 are MGHDK and SYGVNS. V shed 7 bases and J shed 13 bases, with 22 bases lying between them. The CDR3 is 14 amino acids.

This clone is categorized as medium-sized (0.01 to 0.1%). The chain's CDR3 is CASMEGGGSNQPQHF. CDR3 nucleotide sequence: TGTGCCAGCATGGAGGGAGGGGGGAGCAATCAGCCCCAGCATTTT. V usage is TRBV6-8 and J usage is TRBJ1-5; D perhaps matches TRBD1 (6 bases). From germline, CDR1 is MNHGY and CDR2 SAAAGT. With 7 bases removed from V and 1 base from J, the gap between germline ends came to 14 bases. The CDR3 loop spans 15 amino acids.

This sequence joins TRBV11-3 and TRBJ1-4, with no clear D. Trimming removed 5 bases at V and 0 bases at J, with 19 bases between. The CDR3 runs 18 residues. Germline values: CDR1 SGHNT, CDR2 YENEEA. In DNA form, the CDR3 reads TGTGCCAGCAGCCTAGGTTCGAGGGTATCCGCAACTAATGAAAAACTGTTTTTT. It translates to CASSLGSRVSATNEKLFF. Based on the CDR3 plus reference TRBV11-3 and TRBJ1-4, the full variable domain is EAGVVQSPRYKIIEKKQPVAFWCNPISGHNTLYWYLQNLGQGPELLIRYENEEAVDDSQLPKDRFSAERLKGVDSTLKIQPAELGDSAVYLCASSLGSRVSATNEKLFFGSGTQLSVL.

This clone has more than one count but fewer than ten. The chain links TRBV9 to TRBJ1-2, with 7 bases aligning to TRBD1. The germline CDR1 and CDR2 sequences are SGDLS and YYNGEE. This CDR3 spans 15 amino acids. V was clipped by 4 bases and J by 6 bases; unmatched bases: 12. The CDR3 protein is CASSPRGRTGDGYTF. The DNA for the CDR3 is TGTGCCAGCAGCCCCCGAGGTAGAACAGGGGATGGCTACACCTTC.

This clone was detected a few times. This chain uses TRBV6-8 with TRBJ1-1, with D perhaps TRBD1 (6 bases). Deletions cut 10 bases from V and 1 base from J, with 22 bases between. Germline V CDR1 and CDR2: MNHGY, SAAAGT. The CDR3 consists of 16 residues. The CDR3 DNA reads TGTGCCATCAGAGGACAACTCCGGGACAAGAACACTGAAGCTTTCTTT. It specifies CAIRGQLRDKNTEAFF.

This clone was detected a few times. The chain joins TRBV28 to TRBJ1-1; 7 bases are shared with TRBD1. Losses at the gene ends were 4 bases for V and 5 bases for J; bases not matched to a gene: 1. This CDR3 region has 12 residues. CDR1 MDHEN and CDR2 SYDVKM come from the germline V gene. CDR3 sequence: CASSSGGTEAFF. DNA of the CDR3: TGTGCCAGCAGTTCAGGGGGAACTGAAGCTTTCTTT. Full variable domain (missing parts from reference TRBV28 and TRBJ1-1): DVKVTQSSRYLVKRTGEKVFLECVQDMDHENMFWYRQDPGLGLRLIYFSYDVKMKEKGDIPEGYSVSREKKERFSLILESASTNQTSMYLCASSSGGTEAFFGQGTRLTVV.

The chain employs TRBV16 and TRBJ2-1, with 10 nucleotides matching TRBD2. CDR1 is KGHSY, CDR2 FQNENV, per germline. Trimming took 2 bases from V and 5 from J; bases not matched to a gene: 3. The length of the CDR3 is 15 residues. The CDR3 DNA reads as TGTGCCAGCAGCCAACGGCTAGCGGGGGACAATGAGCAGTTCTTC. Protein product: CASSQRLAGDNEQFF.

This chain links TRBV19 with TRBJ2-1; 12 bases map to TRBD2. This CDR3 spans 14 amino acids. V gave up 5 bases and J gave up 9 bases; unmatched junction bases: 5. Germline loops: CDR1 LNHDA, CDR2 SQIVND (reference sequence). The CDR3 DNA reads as TGTGCCAGTAGTCCTAGCGGGAGGGCCGTTGAGCAGTTCTTC. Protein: CASSPSGRAVEQFF. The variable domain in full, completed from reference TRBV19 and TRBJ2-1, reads DGGITQSPKYLFRKEGQNVTLSCEQNLNHDAMYWYRQDPGQGLRLIYYSQIVNDFQKGDIAEGYSVSREKKESFPLTVTSAQKNPTAFYLCASSPSGRAVEQFFGPGTRLTVL.

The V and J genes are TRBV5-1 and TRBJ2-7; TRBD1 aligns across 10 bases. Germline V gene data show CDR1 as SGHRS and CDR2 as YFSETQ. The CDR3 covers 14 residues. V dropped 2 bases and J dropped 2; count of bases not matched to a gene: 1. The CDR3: CASSFGTGAYEQYV. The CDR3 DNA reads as TGCGCCAGCAGCTTCGGGACAGGGGCCTACGAGCAGTACGTC.

CDR3 bases: TGCGCCAGCGGGGTGGACAGGCAAACCTACGAGCAGTACTTC. Its protein product is CASGVDRQTYEQYF. This sequence joins TRBV5-1 and TRBJ2-7; 7 nucleotides align to TRBD1. The CDR3 spans 14 residues. V shed 7 bases, J shed 2 bases, and the junction held 9 bases outside the gene matches. Germline CDR1 reads SGHRS; CDR2 reads YFSETQ.

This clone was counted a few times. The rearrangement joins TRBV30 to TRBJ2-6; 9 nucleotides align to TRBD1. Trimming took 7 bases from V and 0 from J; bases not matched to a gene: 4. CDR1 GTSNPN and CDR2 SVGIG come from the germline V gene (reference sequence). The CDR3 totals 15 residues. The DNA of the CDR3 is TGTGCCTCGGGACAGGGACCCTCTGGGGCCAACGTCCTGACTTTC. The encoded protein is CASGQGPSGANVLTF.

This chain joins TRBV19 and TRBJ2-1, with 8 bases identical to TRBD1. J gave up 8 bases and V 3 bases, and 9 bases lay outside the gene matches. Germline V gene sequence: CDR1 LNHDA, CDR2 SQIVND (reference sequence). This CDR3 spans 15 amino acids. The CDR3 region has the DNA TGTGCCAGTAGTATTTTCCGGACAGGGCGGGATGAGCAGTTCTTC. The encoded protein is CASSIFRTGRDEQFF.

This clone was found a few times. The CDR3 nucleotides are TGTGCCAGCAGTGGCTCCGGGACGTCCTACGAGCAGTACTTC. Encoded protein: CASSGSGTSYEQYF. The gene calls are TRBV25-1 and TRBJ2-7; D is tentatively TRBD1 or TRBD2 (5 bases each). Per the germline V gene, CDR1 is MGHDK and CDR2 is SYGVNS. V lost 4 bases and J 1 base, leaving 11 bases between the germline ends. This CDR3 has 14 amino acids.

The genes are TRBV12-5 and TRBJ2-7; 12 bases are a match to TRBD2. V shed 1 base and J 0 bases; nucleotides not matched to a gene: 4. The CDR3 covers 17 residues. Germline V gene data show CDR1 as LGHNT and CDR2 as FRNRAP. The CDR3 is CASGLALAGGSSYEQYF. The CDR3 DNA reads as TGTGCTAGTGGTTTGGCTCTAGCGGGAGGGTCCTCCTACGAGCAGTACTTC.

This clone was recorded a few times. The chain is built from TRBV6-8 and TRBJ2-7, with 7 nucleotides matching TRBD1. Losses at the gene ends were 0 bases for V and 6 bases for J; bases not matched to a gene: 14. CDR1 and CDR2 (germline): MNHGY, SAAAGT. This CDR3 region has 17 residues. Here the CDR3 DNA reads TGTGCCAGCAGTTACTCGATTGAATGGGACAGTGTACCCGAGCAGTACGTC. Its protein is CASSYSIEWDSVPEQYV.

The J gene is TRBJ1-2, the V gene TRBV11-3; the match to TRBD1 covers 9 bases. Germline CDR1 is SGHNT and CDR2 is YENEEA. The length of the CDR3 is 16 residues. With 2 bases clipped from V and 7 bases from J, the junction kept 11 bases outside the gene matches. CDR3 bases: TGTGCCAGCAGCTTATACCTGGGACAGGGAGGGGGTGGCTACACCTTC. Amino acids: CASSLYLGQGGGGYTF.

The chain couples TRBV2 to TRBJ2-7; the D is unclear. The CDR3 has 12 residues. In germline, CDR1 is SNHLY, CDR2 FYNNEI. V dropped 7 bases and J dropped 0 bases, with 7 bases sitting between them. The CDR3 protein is CASTPSSYEQYV. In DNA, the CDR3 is TGTGCCAGCACTCCCTCCTCCTACGAGCAGTACGTC.

CDR3 nucleotides: TGTGCCAGCAGTTACTCGACCAGCAATGAGCAGTTCTTC. Its translation is CASSYSTSNEQFF. The chain uses TRBV6-8 and TRBJ2-1, with D unresolved. The CDR3 is 13 residues long. The germline V gene has CDR1 MNHGY and CDR2 SAAAGT. V was trimmed by 0 bases and J by 6 bases, leaving 6 bases between them.

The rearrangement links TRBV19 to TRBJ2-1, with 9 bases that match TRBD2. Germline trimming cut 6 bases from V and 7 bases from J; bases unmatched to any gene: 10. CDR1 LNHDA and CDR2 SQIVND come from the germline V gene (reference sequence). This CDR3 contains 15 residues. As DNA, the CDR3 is TGTGCCAGTAGGCCTTCTAGCGGGATACAGAATGAGCAGTTCTTC. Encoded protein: CASRPSSGIQNEQFF.

The CDR3: CASSLALAVGGEQFF. The CDR3 coding sequence is TGTGCCAGCAGCTTAGCACTAGCGGTCGGAGGTGAGCAGTTCTTC. The genes are TRBV7-5 and TRBJ2-1; the table's D call TRBD2 went unverified against the DNA. TRBV7-5 is noted as a pseudogene. CDR3 length: 15 amino acids.

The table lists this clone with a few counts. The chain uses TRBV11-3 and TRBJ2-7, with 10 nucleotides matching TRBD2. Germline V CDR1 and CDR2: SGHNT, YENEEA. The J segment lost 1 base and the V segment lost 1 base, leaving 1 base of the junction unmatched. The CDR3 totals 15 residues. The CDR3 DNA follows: TGTGCCAGCAGCTTAGGACTAGCGGGTTCCTACGAGCAGTACTTC. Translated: CASSLGLAGSYEQYF.

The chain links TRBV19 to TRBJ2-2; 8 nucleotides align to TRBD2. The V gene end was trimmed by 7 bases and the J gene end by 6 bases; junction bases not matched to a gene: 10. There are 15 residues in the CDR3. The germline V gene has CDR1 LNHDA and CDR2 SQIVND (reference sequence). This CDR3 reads CASTPGGLEAGELFF. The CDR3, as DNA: TGTGCCAGTACCCCGGGGGGACTAGAAGCCGGGGAGCTGTTTTTT.

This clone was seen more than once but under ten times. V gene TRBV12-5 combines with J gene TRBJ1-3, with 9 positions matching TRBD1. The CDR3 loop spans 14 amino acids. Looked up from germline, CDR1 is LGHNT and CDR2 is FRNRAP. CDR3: CAGGQGGSGNTIYF. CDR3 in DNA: TGTGCCGGGGGACAGGGAGGCTCTGGAAACACCATATATTTT.

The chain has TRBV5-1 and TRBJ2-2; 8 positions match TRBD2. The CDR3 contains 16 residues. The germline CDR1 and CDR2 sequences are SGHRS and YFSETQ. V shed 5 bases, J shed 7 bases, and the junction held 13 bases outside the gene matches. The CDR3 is CASSPTSARAHGELFF. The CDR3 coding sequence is TGCGCCAGCAGTCCGACTAGCGCCAGGGCCCACGGGGAGCTGTTTTTT. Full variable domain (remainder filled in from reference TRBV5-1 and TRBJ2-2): KAGVTQTPRYLIKTRGQQVTLSCSPISGHRSVSWYQQTPGQGLQFLFEYFSETQRNKGNFPGRFSGRQFSNSRSEMNVSTLELGDSALYLCASSPTSARAHGELFFGEGSRLTVL.